The 17 T cell receptor beta chains presented below share a single source sample, sequenced in a study of T cells in Graves' hyperthyroidism and ophthalmopathy. Amplification of TCR beta CDR3 regions was performed using RNA transcripts as template. HTBI primers were used for first-round RT-PCR of the TCR CDR3. TCRdb redid the calling of the multiplex PCR reads with MiXCR, one entry per CDR3 protein. The sample gives a few hundred thousand distinct CDR3 sequences, around a sixth of which show up once; 40% is in the top ten. Sequenced sample: blood. All receptors derive from a man younger than 35 with Graves' ophthalmopathy.

This clonotype was counted between two and nine times. V is TRBV6-9 and J is TRBJ2-1, with D perhaps given as TRBD1 or TRBD2 (5 bases each). V shed 3 bases and J shed 0 bases, with 15 bases lying between them. The CDR3 covers 17 residues. The germline V gene encodes CDR1 MNHGY and CDR2 SVAAGI. The CDR3 loop is CASSYQGEPSSYNEQFF. The DNA of the CDR3 is TGTGCCAGCAGTTACCAGGGAGAGCCGAGCTCCTACAATGAGCAGTTCTTC.

This clonotype was recorded many times. This chain links TRBV11-2 with TRBJ2-5; 8 bases line up with TRBD1. Unmatched junction bases numbered 9, after V lost 5 bases and J lost 4 bases. Germline CDR1 SGHAT, CDR2 FQNNGV. There are 15 residues in the CDR3. CDR3 nucleotides: TGTGCCAGCAGCCGCTCGACAGGGGTAGGAGAGACCCAGTACTTC. Its translation is CASSRSTGVGETQYF. The entire variable domain, with the rest obtained from reference TRBV11-2 and TRBJ2-5, is as follows: EAGVAQSPRYKIIEKRQSVAFWCNPISGHATLYWYQQILGQGPKLLIQFQNNGVVDDSQLPKDRFSAERLKGVDSTLKIQPAKLEDSAVYLCASSRSTGVGETQYFGPGTRLLVL.

This clonotype was counted only a few times. The chain uses TRBV9 and TRBJ1-6; unclear D gene. This CDR3 comprises 15 residues. Trimming removed 0 bases at V and 7 bases at J, with 11 bases between. From germline, CDR1 is SGDLS and CDR2 YYNGEE. CDR3 in amino acids: CASSVGSSSNSPLHF. The CDR3 DNA reads TGTGCCAGCAGCGTAGGCTCCAGCTCCAATTCACCCCTCCACTTT.

This clonotype was recorded at least ten times. The chain recombines TRBV29-1 with TRBJ2-3, with TRBD1 matching over 7 bases. From germline, CDR1 is SQVTM and CDR2 ANQGSEA. Trimming took 7 bases from V and 5 from J; bases not matched to a gene: 9. This CDR3 comprises 13 residues. The CDR3 region has the DNA TGCAGCGCTAATAGACAGGGACGAGATACGCAGTATTTT. Translated, it gives CSANRQGRDTQYF.

CDR3 nucleotides: TGTGCCAGCAGCTGGGGGGGACTAGCTCTGGCACGGGAGCTGTTTTTT. This sequence encodes CASSWGGLALARELFF. The chain uses TRBV5-6 and TRBJ2-2, with 9 bases lining up with TRBD2. CDR1 SGHDT and CDR2 YYEEEE come from the germline V gene. CDR3 size: 16 residues. V dropped 3 bases and J dropped 9; count of bases not matched to a gene: 12.

The chain joins TRBV7-3 to TRBJ2-1; tentatively, D is TRBD1 or TRBD2 (6 bases each). The V end lost 5 bases, the J end lost 7 bases, and 36 bases lay between the germline ends. Germline V gene sequence: CDR1 SGHTA, CDR2 FQGTGA. The CDR3 loop spans 21 amino acids. The DNA of the CDR3 is TGTGCCAGCAGCGCCCAGGGGTTTGGGGGGCCCCTCCGTTCCTGGACGAATGAGCAGTTCTTC. Its protein product is CASSAQGFGGPLRSWTNEQFF.

This clonotype has just a few counts. The V gene is TRBV7-2, the J gene TRBJ2-2; TRBD2 matches at 11 bases. Per the germline V gene, CDR1 is SGHTA and CDR2 is FQGNSA. Trimming at V came to 5 bases and at J to 6 bases, leaving 14 bases not matched to a gene. The CDR3 consists of 18 residues. CDR3 DNA: TGTGCCAGCAGCGTCCGAAGTAGCGGGGGGGGCGGGGCCGGGGAGCTGTTTTTT. This codes for CASSVRSSGGGGAGELFF.

The chain is built from TRBV20-1 and TRBJ1-1; D not resolved. The CDR3 extends over 8 amino acids. CDR1 is DFQATT and CDR2 is SNEGSKA in the germline V gene (reference sequence). DNA of the CDR3: TGCGGGAACACTGAAGCTTTCTTT. This codes for CGNTEAFF.

The J gene is TRBJ1-2, the V gene TRBV27, with D possibly being TRBD1 (6 bases). The CDR3 runs to 13 residues. V was trimmed by 5 bases and J by 7 bases, leaving 14 bases between them. From germline, CDR1 is MNHEY and CDR2 SMNVEV (reference sequence). This CDR3 reads CASSRTGMAGYTF. The CDR3 nucleotides are TGTGCCAGCAGTCGAACAGGGATGGCTGGCTACACCTTC.

This clonotype has at least ten counts. The rearrangement links TRBV2 to TRBJ2-1; TRBD1 is a possible D gene (6 bases). Germline CDR1 SNHLY, CDR2 FYNNEI. The CDR3 sequence is 13 residues long. Trimming removed 7 bases at V and 11 bases at J, with 18 bases between. This CDR3 is CASNSQGSEKQFF. The CDR3 nucleotides read TGTGCCAGCAATTCACAGGGATCGGAGAAGCAGTTCTTC.

The V gene is TRBV7-9, the J gene TRBJ1-3, with a tentative D call TRBD1 (5 bases). Germline lookup yields CDR1 SEHNR and CDR2 FQNEAQ (reference sequence). The CDR3 is 12 residues long. V lost 6 bases, J lost 8 bases, and 11 bases lay in between. Here the CDR3 DNA reads TGTGCCAGCAGTCCACAGGTGGACACCATATATTTT. Its protein product is CASSPQVDTIYF.

This clonotype was seen repeatedly, ten times or more. This chain uses TRBV27 with TRBJ2-7; 7 bases match TRBD1. The CDR3 totals 13 residues. Germline CDR1 and CDR2: MNHEY and SMNVEV (reference sequence). The V segment lost 5 bases and the J segment 3 bases; nucleotides outside the gene matches: 4. CDR3 in DNA: TGTGCCAGCAGTCCCCCAGGGGGCTACGAGCAGTACTTC. Amino acid sequence: CASSPPGGYEQYF.

The V and J genes are TRBV7-3 and TRBJ2-2; a possible D gene is TRBD1 (6 bases). Germline loops: CDR1 SGHTA, CDR2 FQGTGA. The germline V and J ends were trimmed by 3 bases and 3 bases, with 20 bases remaining between them. This CDR3 is built from 18 residues. CDR3 coding DNA: TGTGCCAGCAGCTTTAAGACGGGTCGGGACACCTACACCGGGGAGCTGTTTTTT. Translating it yields CASSFKTGRDTYTGELFF.

The sample holds many counts of this clonotype. V gene TRBV10-1 combines with J gene TRBJ2-5; D is ambiguous. CDR1 is WNHNN and CDR2 is SYGVQD in the germline V gene (reference sequence). This CDR3 contains 16 residues. The V end was cut by 0 bases, the J end by 2 bases, with 13 bases between. This chain's CDR3 is CASSESGNAGQETQYF. The CDR3 DNA reads TGCGCCAGCAGTGAGTCCGGCAACGCCGGTCAAGAGACCCAGTACTTC.

This clonotype has just a few counts. The CDR3 is CASSPAGGRTDTQYF. The CDR3 DNA is TGTGCCAGCAGCCCTGCGGGGGGCCGCACAGATACGCAGTATTTT. This sequence joins TRBV6-1 and TRBJ2-3, with 8 bases lining up with TRBD2. Germline-derived CDR1 and CDR2 are MNHNS and SASEGT. This CDR3 has 15 amino acids. The J segment lost 1 base and the V segment lost 6 bases, leaving 6 bases of the junction unmatched.

This rearrangement joins TRBV7-8 to TRBJ2-5, with TRBD2 matching over 9 bases. The CDR3 totals 17 residues. From germline, CDR1 is SGHVS and CDR2 FQNEAQ. J was trimmed by 0 bases and V by 2 bases; bases with no gene match: 7. The CDR3 DNA follows: TGTGCCAGCAGCTTACATCCTAGCGGGACGTACCAAGAGACCCAGTACTTC. This codes for CASSLHPSGTYQETQYF.

Concerning this clonotype: A much larger clone lies one base from this, so it may be a read error. CDR3 DNA sequence: TGTGCCAGCAGTGACCGTTTCCCTGGCTACGCCTTC. Translation gives CASSDRFPGYAF. The gene calls are TRBV2 and TRBJ1-2; D is undetermined. The CDR3 spans 12 residues. Germline CDR1 SNHLY, CDR2 FYNNEI. Using reference TRBV2 and TRBJ1-2 for the parts outside the CDR3, the full variable domain is EPEVTQTPSHQVTQMGQEVILRCVPISNHLYFYWYRQILGQKVEFLVSFYNNEISEKSEIFDDQFSVERPDGSNFTLKIRSTKLEDSAMYFCASSDRFPGYAFGSGTRLTVV.